This T cell receptor beta chain was identified in a study of OX40 agonist ivuxolimab in advanced cancers. Looking at the study overall: The patients' treatment was ivuxolimab, an agonistic anti-OX40 (CD134) antibody. The diagnoses of dose-escalation patients were hepatocellular carcinoma, melanoma, renal cell or head and neck cancer.

Study-wide results and limits: In CD8+ T cells, expanded clones were on average more numerous than in CD4+. Within 6 weeks, CD4+ and CD8+ blood T cells expanded clonally at 0.1 to 3.0 mg/kg.

TCRdb's copy holds only in-frame clones and misses some; the assay was immunoSEQ multiplex PCR. The data contain 76,000 or so clones, 85% to 95% of them singletons. This CDR3 region has 16 residues. The germline CDR1 and CDR2 sequences are MNHEY and SMNVEV (reference sequence). Trimming removed 4 bases from V and 1 base from J, with 14 bases in between. A note on this clone: The antigen remains unidentified.

Sequencing was performed on CD4+ or CD8+ T cells sorted from blood, taken in a trial of the OX40 agonist ivuxolimab. The rearrangement joins TRBV27 to TRBJ2-1; the D is unclear. This sequence originates from an adult with an advanced solid tumor such as melanoma, head and neck, liver or kidney cancer. DNA of the CDR3: TGTGCCAGCAGTTCTCCCCCAGGTCCTTCCTACAATGAGCAGTTCTTC. It encodes CASSSPPGPSYNEQFF.